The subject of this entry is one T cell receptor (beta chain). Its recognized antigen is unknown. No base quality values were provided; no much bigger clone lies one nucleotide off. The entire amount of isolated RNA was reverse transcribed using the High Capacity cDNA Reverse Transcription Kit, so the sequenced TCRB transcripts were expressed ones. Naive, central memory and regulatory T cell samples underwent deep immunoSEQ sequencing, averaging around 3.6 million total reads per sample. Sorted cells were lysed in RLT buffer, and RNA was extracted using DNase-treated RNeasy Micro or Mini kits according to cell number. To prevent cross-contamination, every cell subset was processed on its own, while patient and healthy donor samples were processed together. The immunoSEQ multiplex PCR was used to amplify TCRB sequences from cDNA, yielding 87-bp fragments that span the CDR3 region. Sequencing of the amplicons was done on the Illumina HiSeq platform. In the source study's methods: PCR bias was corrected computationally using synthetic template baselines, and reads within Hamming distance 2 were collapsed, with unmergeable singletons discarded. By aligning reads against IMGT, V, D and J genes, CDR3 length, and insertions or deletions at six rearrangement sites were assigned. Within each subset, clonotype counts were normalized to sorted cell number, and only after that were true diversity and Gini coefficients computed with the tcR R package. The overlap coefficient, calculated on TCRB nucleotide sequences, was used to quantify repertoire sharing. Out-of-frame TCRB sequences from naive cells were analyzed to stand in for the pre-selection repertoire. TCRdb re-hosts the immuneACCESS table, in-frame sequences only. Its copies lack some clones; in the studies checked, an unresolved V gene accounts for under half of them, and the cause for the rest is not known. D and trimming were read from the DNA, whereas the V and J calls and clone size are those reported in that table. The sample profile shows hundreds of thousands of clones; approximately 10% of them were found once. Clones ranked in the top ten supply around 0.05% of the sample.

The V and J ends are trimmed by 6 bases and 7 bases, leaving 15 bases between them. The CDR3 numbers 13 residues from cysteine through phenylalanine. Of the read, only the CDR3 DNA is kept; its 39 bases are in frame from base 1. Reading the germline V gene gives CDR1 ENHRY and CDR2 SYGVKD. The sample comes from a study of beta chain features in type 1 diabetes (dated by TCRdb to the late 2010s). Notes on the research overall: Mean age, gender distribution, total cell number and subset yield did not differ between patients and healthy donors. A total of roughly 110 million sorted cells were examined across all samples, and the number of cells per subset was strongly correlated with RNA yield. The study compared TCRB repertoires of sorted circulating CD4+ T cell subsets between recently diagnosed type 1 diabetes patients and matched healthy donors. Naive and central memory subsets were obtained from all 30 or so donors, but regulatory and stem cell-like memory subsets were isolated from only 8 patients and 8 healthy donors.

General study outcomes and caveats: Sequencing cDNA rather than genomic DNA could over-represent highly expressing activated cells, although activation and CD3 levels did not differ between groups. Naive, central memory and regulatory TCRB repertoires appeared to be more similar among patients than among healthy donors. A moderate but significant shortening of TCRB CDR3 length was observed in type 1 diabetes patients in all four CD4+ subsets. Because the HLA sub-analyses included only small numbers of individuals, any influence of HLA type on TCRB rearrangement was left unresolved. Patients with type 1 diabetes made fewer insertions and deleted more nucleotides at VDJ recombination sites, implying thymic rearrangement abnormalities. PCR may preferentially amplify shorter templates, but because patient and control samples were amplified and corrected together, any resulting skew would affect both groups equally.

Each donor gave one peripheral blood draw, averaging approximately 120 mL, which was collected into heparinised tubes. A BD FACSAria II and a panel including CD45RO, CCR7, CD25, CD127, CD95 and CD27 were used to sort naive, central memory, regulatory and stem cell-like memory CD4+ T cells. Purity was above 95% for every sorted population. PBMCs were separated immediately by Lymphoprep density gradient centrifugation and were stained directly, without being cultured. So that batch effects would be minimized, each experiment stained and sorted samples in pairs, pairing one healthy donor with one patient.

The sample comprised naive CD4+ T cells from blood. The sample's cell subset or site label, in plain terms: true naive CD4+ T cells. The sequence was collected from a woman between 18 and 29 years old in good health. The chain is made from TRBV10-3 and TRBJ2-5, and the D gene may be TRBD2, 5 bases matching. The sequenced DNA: TGTGCCATCAGGGGTCTCCAAGGAGGGACCCAGTACTTC. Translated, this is CAIRGLQGGTQYF.